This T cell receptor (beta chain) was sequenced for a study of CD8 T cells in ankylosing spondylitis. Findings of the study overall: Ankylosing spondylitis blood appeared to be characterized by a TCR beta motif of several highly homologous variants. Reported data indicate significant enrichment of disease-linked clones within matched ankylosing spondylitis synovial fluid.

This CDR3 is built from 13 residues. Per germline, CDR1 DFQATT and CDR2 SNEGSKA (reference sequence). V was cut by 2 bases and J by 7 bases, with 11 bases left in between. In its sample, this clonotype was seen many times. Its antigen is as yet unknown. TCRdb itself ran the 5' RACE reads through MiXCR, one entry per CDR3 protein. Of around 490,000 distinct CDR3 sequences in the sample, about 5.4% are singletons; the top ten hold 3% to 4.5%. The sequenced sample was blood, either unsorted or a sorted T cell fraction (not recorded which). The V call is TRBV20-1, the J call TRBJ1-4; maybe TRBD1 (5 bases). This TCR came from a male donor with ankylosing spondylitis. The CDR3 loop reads CSARLAGIEKLFF. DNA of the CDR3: TGCAGTGCTAGACTGGCAGGGATTGAAAAACTGTTTTTT.